The 7 T cell receptor beta chains below all came from one sample that was sequenced in a study of blood T cell repertoires in COVID-19 (dated by TCRdb to the early 2020s). Library prep was done by the immunoSEQ multiplex PCR assay. The clones in this table, taken by TCRdb from immuneACCESS, are in-frame only. Not every clone is retained; where verified, under half of the shortfall comes from an unresolved V gene, and the cause of the rest is unknown. Recorded for this sample are approximately 130,000 clones; approximately 83% of them occurred a single time. The ten largest clones represent around 18% of the sample. Material: peripheral blood. The receptors come from a woman in her forties or fifties who had recovered from COVID-19.

This clone was counted between two and nine times. The V and J genes are TRBV7-9 and TRBJ1-2; D gene unclear. The CDR3 spans 13 residues. Germline-derived CDR1 and CDR2 are SEHNR and FQNEAQ (reference sequence). The V gene lost 7 bases and the J gene lost 6 bases, with 15 bases spanning the gap. The CDR3 DNA is TGTGCCAGCACCGACTCAGCTGCCAATGGCTACACCTTC. Translation: CASTDSAANGYTF.

The rearrangement uses TRBV7-2 and TRBJ1-2; D may be TRBD1 (5 bases). Trimming removed 4 bases from V and 5 bases from J, with 8 bases in between. The V gene's germline CDR1 is SGHTA and CDR2 FQGNSA. The CDR3 contains 12 residues. CDR3: CASSWGGYGYTF. The DNA of the CDR3 is TGTGCCAGCAGCTGGGGCGGATATGGCTACACCTTC. The variable domain in full, completed from reference TRBV7-2 and TRBJ1-2, reads GAGVSQSPSNKVTEKGKDVELRCDPISGHTALYWYRQSLGQGLEFLIYFQGNSAPDKSGLPSDRFSAERTGGSVSTLTIQRTQQEDSAVYLCASSWGGYGYTFGSGTRLTVV.

The rearrangement links TRBV3-1 (or the pseudogene TRBV3-2) to TRBJ2-2; D is possibly TRBD1 (6 bases). CDR3 length: 16 amino acids. The germline V gene has CDR1 LGHDT and CDR2 YNNKEL (reference sequence). V was cut by 3 bases and J by 4 bases, with 15 bases left in between. The CDR3 here is CASSQNRVLGTGELFF. CDR3 DNA: TGTGCCAGCAGCCAGAACAGGGTCTTGGGCACCGGGGAGCTGTTTTTT.

V and J are TRBV9 and TRBJ2-2; 7 bases are shared with TRBD1. J lost 4 bases, V lost 4 bases, and 13 bases had no gene match. The CDR3 consists of 17 residues. CDR1 is SGDLS and CDR2 is YYNGEE in the germline V gene. The CDR3 here is CASSSRTGGALTGELFF. Here the CDR3 DNA reads TGTGCCAGCAGCTCCAGGACAGGAGGAGCTCTCACCGGGGAGCTGTTTTTT.

V gene TRBV19 combines with J gene TRBJ2-1, with TRBD2 identical over 14 bases. V was pared by 0 bases and J by 7 bases, with 2 bases of the junction left unmatched. The CDR3 consists of 16 residues. Per germline, CDR1 LNHDA and CDR2 SQIVND (reference sequence). The CDR3 loop is CASSIDRLAGGNEQFF. CDR3 sequence (DNA): TGTGCCAGTAGTATAGACCGACTAGCGGGGGGGAATGAGCAGTTCTTC.

The V call is TRBV5-1, the J call TRBJ2-1; D gene unclear. This CDR3 contains 14 residues. The germline CDR1 and CDR2 sequences are SGHRS and YFSETQ. The ends were cut back, 4 bases at V and 7 bases at J, with 15 bases in the middle. CDR3 sequence: CASSRQYPTNEQFF. The CDR3, as DNA: TGCGCCAGCAGCCGACAATATCCTACAAATGAGCAGTTCTTC.

The J gene is TRBJ1-2, the V gene TRBV6-5; 9 bases are shared with TRBD1. Germline V gene lookup returns CDR1 MNHEY and CDR2 SVGAGI. The ends lost 1 base at V and 4 bases at J; junction bases unmatched: 1. The CDR3 contains 14 residues. CDR3 in amino acids: CASSYLGQGYGYTF. In nucleotides, the CDR3 is TGTGCCAGCAGTTACTTGGGACAGGGCTATGGCTACACCTTC.